These 20 T cell receptor beta chains originate from one sample sequenced in a study of T-cell reconstitution after alpha-beta-depleted transplantation in children. Unique molecular identifiers were incorporated when the TCRbeta library was constructed. TCRdb re-called the PCR reads with MiXCR, one entry per CDR3 protein. The repertoire includes 250,000 to 350,000 distinct CDR3 sequences, 23% of them detected once, and approximately 11% sits in the top ten. The source material was PBMCs, mostly from graft donor cells, sampled 180 days after TCRalphabeta/CD19-depleted stem cell transplant. Receptors originate from a male patient younger than 18 who had a stem cell transplant for acute lymphoblastic leukemia, so the T cells may come from the graft donor.

The genes are TRBV5-5 and TRBJ2-7; 8 positions match TRBD1. This CDR3 spans 17 amino acids. Trimming at V came to 1 base and at J to 3 bases, leaving 12 bases not matched to a gene. Per the germline V gene, CDR1 is SGHKS and CDR2 is YYEKEE (reference sequence). This CDR3 is CASSLRLLADRDYEQYF. The CDR3 DNA is TGTGCCAGCAGCTTGAGGTTGTTGGCGGACAGGGACTACGAGCAGTACTTC.

This chain links TRBV18 with TRBJ2-1; no clear D. Germline lookup yields CDR1 KGHSH and CDR2 LQKENI. The CDR3 contains 13 residues. Trimming shortened V by 1 base and J by 5 bases, and 6 bases separated the two germline ends. This CDR3 reads CASSPRLDNEQFF. For the CDR3, the DNA is TGTGCCAGCTCACCACGGCTTGACAATGAGCAGTTCTTC. Combining the CDR3 with reference TRBV18 and TRBJ2-1 gives the whole variable domain NAGVMQNPRHLVRRRGQEARLRCSPMKGHSHVYWYRQLPEEGLKFMVYLQKENIIDESGMPKERFSAEFPKEGPSILRIQQVVRGDSAAYFCASSPRLDNEQFFGPGTRLTVL.

This clonotype was seen a handful of times. The chain recombines TRBV5-1 with TRBJ2-7; TRBD2 agrees at 11 bases. Germline values: CDR1 SGHRS, CDR2 YFSETQ. The CDR3 has 17 amino acids. The V and J ends lost 0 bases and 3 bases, in that order; junction bases with no gene match: 8. CDR3 sequence reads: CASSLAPVAGGVYEQYF. The CDR3 DNA sequence: TGCGCCAGCAGCTTGGCCCCCGTAGCGGGAGGGGTCTACGAGCAGTACTTC.

The genes are TRBV29-1 and TRBJ2-7; TRBD1 might be the D (6 bases). The CDR3 extends over 14 amino acids. CDR1 and CDR2 from the germline V gene are SQVTM and ANQGSEA. V was shortened by 6 bases and J by 3 bases, with 18 bases between the two germline ends. The CDR3 region is CSVLARDTLYEQYF. In DNA form, the CDR3 reads TGCAGCGTACTTGCCCGGGACACCCTCTACGAGCAGTACTTC.

In its sample, this clonotype was seen a few times. The V call is TRBV9, the J call TRBJ2-1; 7 bases line up with TRBD2. The V segment lost 0 bases and the J segment 3 bases; nucleotides outside the gene matches: 6. This CDR3 has 16 residues. The germline V gene has CDR1 SGDLS and CDR2 YYNGEE. The CDR3 DNA reads TGTGCCAGCAGCGTAGGGGGGGGACCTTTCTACAATGAGCAGTTCTTC. Translated, it gives CASSVGGGPFYNEQFF.

V is TRBV4-1 and J is TRBJ1-1; D uncertain. Germline V gene lookup returns CDR1 MGHRA and CDR2 YSYEKL. The CDR3 sequence is 17 residues long. V lost 1 base, J lost 0 bases, and 15 bases lay in between. The CDR3 region has the DNA TGCGCCAGCAGCCAAGCCCCTTCGACAACTATGAACACTGAAGCTTTCTTT. This sequence encodes CASSQAPSTTMNTEAFF.

This clonotype was seen repeatedly, ten times or more. J is TRBJ2-1 and V is TRBV5-1, with D perhaps matching TRBD2 (6 bases). The CDR3 is 14 amino acids. Germline values: CDR1 SGHRS, CDR2 YFSETQ. V was pared by 5 bases and J by 7 bases, with 16 bases between. CDR3 sequence reads: CASSPYPGVNEQFF. CDR3 in DNA: TGCGCCAGCAGTCCTTACCCGGGGGTGAATGAGCAGTTCTTC.

This clonotype was observed a few times. The V and J genes are TRBV10-1 and TRBJ2-3; TRBD1 matches at 7 bases. The CDR3 has 15 residues. Germline CDR1 is WNHNN and CDR2 is SYGVQD (reference sequence). With V trimmed by 6 bases and J by 1 base, 7 bases remained unmatched. The CDR3, as DNA: TGCGCCAGCAGCAAGACAGGGATACGCACAGATACGCAGTATTTT. Protein: CASSKTGIRTDTQYF.

This clonotype was counted between two and nine times. Here the CDR3 DNA reads TGCGCCAGCAGCATGGGGACGGTCTACGAGCAGTACTTC. Translated: CASSMGTVYEQYF. The V gene is TRBV5-1, the J gene TRBJ2-7, with D perhaps being TRBD1 or TRBD2 (5 bases each). This CDR3 has 13 residues. V lost 4 bases to trimming and J lost 3 bases, with 11 bases between them. Germline V gives CDR1 SGHRS, CDR2 YFSETQ.

This rearrangement joins TRBV4-1 to TRBJ1-2, with 10 bases fitting TRBD1. This CDR3 region has 16 residues. Unmatched junction bases numbered 11, after V lost 6 bases and J lost 4 bases. Germline CDR1 and CDR2: MGHRA and YSYEKL. CDR3 in amino acids: CASSPGQGRGLYGYTF. DNA for the CDR3: TGCGCCAGCAGTCCGGGACAGGGGCGGGGGCTCTATGGCTACACCTTC.

There are a few counts of this clonotype. The chain has TRBV2 and TRBJ2-5, with 14 positions matching TRBD2. The CDR3 runs 18 residues. V dropped 6 bases and J dropped 5; count of bases not matched to a gene: 14. Germline CDR1 is SNHLY and CDR2 is FYNNEI. In DNA form, the CDR3 reads TGTGCCAGCAGCGCAAGGACTAGCGGGAGGTACCTTCCGGAGACCCAGTACTTC. Protein: CASSARTSGRYLPETQYF.

This chain connects TRBV7-9 to TRBJ2-1; TRBD1 agrees at 9 bases. The CDR3 contains 15 residues. The V and J ends lost 3 bases and 6 bases, in that order; junction bases with no gene match: 6. Per the germline V gene, CDR1 is SEHNR and CDR2 is FQNEAQ (reference sequence). CDR3 DNA sequence: TGTGCCAGCAGCTTCCGGACAGGGGTCCGCAATGAGCAGTTCTTC. Translated: CASSFRTGVRNEQFF. Looking up the rest from reference TRBV7-9 and TRBJ2-1 gives the full variable domain: DTGVSQNPRHKITKRGQNVTFRCDPISEHNRLYWYRQTLGQGPEFLTYFQNEAQLEKSRLLSDRFSAERPKGSFSTLEIQRTEQGDSAMYLCASSFRTGVRNEQFFGPGTRLTVL.

The V gene is TRBV2, the J gene TRBJ2-7; 8 bases are a match to TRBD2. Trimming removed 5 bases from V and 2 bases from J; junction bases left unmatched: 8. CDR1 is SNHLY, CDR2 FYNNEI, per germline. There are 15 residues in the CDR3. DNA of the CDR3: TGTGCCAGCAGTTCCGGACTAGCTGCGACCTACGAGCAGTACTTC. Encoded protein: CASSSGLAATYEQYF.

The DNA of the CDR3 is TGCAGTGCCCTGACAGGCCGGGGCACCGGGGAGCTGTTTTTT. Protein product: CSALTGRGTGELFF. The chain has TRBV20-1 and TRBJ2-2, with a possible D match to TRBD1 (6 bases). This CDR3 contains 14 residues. From germline, CDR1 is DFQATT and CDR2 SNEGSKA (reference sequence). Trimming removed 6 bases at V and 4 bases at J, with 15 bases between.

The V gene is TRBV5-1, the J gene TRBJ2-4; D may correspond to TRBD1 or TRBD2 (5 bases each). This CDR3 has 14 residues. The V gene's germline CDR1 is SGHRS and CDR2 YFSETQ. With 6 bases removed from V and 7 bases from J, the gap between germline ends came to 17 bases. CDR3 amino acids: CASTRLDEGNIQYF. In DNA, the CDR3 is TGCGCCAGCACCCGACTGGACGAGGGGAACATTCAGTACTTC.

The V and J genes are TRBV5-1 and TRBJ1-1; 11 nucleotides agree with TRBD1. The V segment lost 10 bases and the J segment 5 bases; nucleotides outside the gene matches: 19. Germline assignment: CDR1 SGHRS and CDR2 YFSETQ. The CDR3 totals 17 residues. The CDR3 loop is CACTATWEDRGLTEAFF. In nucleotides, the CDR3 is TGCGCCTGCACCGCAACATGGGAGGACAGGGGGCTTACTGAAGCTTTCTTT. The full variable domain, with the rest looked up from reference TRBV5-1 and TRBJ1-1, is KAGVTQTPRYLIKTRGQQVTLSCSPISGHRSVSWYQQTPGQGLQFLFEYFSETQRNKGNFPGRFSGRQFSNSRSEMNVSTLELGDSALYLCACTATWEDRGLTEAFFGQGTRLTVV.

This clonotype was seen a few times. The V gene is TRBV5-1, the J gene TRBJ2-7; 11 bases are shared with TRBD2. The CDR3 contains 15 residues. Germline CDR1 is SGHRS and CDR2 is YFSETQ. With 3 bases clipped from V and 4 bases from J, the junction kept 6 bases outside the gene matches. For the CDR3, the DNA is TGCGCCAGCAGCTCGATAGCGGGAGGGAGTTACGAGCAGTACTTC. It encodes CASSSIAGGSYEQYF.

Worth noting for this clonotype: This CDR3 is missing its conserved last phenylalanine or tryptophan, likely due to a read error. The chain joins TRBV15 to TRBJ2-7; 8 nucleotides align to TRBD2. The CDR3 runs to 15 residues. The J segment lost 2 bases and the V segment lost 1 base, leaving 4 bases of the junction unmatched. The germline V gene encodes CDR1 LNHNV and CDR2 YYDKDF (reference sequence). The CDR3 DNA follows: TGTGCCACCAGCAGAGGCTCTAGCGGGCCCTACGAGCAGTACATC. Its translation: CATSRGSSGPYEQYI.

Ten or more counts support this clonotype. The gene calls are TRBV12-3 or TRBV12-4 and TRBJ2-7, with TRBD1 matching 10 bases. This CDR3 has 13 residues. The ends lost 7 bases at V and 3 bases at J; junction bases unmatched: 3. The CDR3, as DNA: TGTGCCAGCATGGGACAGGGGAACTACGAGCAGTACTTC. Its translation: CASMGQGNYEQYF.

This clonotype was counted between two and nine times. The V gene is TRBV18, the J gene TRBJ1-1, with D tentatively TRBD1 (5 bases). The V gene lost 5 bases and the J gene lost 4 bases, with 20 bases spanning the gap. The CDR3 is 16 amino acids. Looked up from germline, CDR1 is KGHSH and CDR2 is LQKENI. The CDR3 is CASSSRVTTRGTEAFF. CDR3 DNA: TGTGCCAGCTCATCCAGGGTCACCACGAGGGGCACTGAAGCTTTCTTT.